A selection of T cell receptor beta chains follows, all from one sample in a study of T cell repertoires in ileal Crohn's disease. Clones were sequenced by immunoSEQ multiplex PCR, and TCRdb holds only the in-frame ones, with some missing. The sample includes some 15,000 clones, around 93% of them seen just once. Material: ileal tissue. The receptors were gathered from an adult with Crohn's disease. Both conserved end residues are part of each CDR3. The order of the fields is J gene, D gene, V gene, clone size, CDR3 DNA, CDR3 protein. A D gene is named only where the DNA matches it firmly. Not every row has a clone size; where given, it reads once, few, many or a size class.

J: TRBJ1-5
D: .
V: TRBV6-1
size: .
DNA: TGTGCCAGCAGTGAATTCGCCGGGGGGGATCAGCCCCAGCATTTT
CDR3: CASSEFAGGDQPQHF

J: TRBJ2-7
D: .
V: TRBV11-2
size: .
DNA: TGTGCCAGCAGCTTAGAAGGGGCGGAGAACTACGAGCAGTACTTC
CDR3: CASSLEGAENYEQYF

J: TRBJ1-5
D: TRBD1
V: TRBV10-3
size: .
DNA: TGTGCCATCAGCCCACGCCACCCCGGGACAGGACTATATAGCAATCAGCCCCAGCATTTT
CDR3: CAISPRHPGTGLYSNQPQHF

J: TRBJ1-2
D: .
V: TRBV7-8
size: .
DNA: TGTGCCAGCAGCTTTGCAACGCTGCGTGTCGGCTATGGCTACACCTTC
CDR3: CASSFATLRVGYGYTF

J: TRBJ1-5
D: TRBD1
V: TRBV29-1
size: .
DNA: TGCAGCGTGGCGACAGGGGGAGGTCAGCCCCAGCATTTT
CDR3: CSVATGGGQPQHF

J: TRBJ1-6
D: .
V: TRBV5-1
size: .
DNA: TGCGCCAGCAGCTTGGGCAGGGAGGGCTCACCCCTCCACTTT
CDR3: CASSLGREGSPLHF

J: TRBJ1-3
D: TRBD1
V: TRBV7-2
size: .
DNA: TGTGCCAGCAGCCCTACAACGACAGGGGCTGGAAACACCATATATTTT
CDR3: CASSPTTTGAGNTIYF

J: TRBJ2-7
D: TRBD1
V: TRBV27
size: .
DNA: TGTGCCAGCAGTTTATCGACAGGGGGATACTACGAGCAGTACTTC
CDR3: CASSLSTGGYYEQYF

J: TRBJ1-4
D: .
V: TRBV9
size: few
DNA: TGTGCCAGCAGCGTAGGTCCGGTGGCTAATGAAAAACTGTTTTTT
CDR3: CASSVGPVANEKLFF

J: TRBJ2-7
D: TRBD2
V: TRBV19
size: .
DNA: TGTGCCAGTAGTACTTCTAGCGGGGCCTCCTACGAGCAGTACTTC
CDR3: CASSTSSGASYEQYF